The entry that follows covers one T cell receptor (beta chain) sequence. The sample comes from a study of control samples from healthy donors and cancer patients. The repertoire was sequenced with immunoSEQ multiplex PCR; TCRdb's copy has only in-frame clones and lacks some. The sample carries approximately 99,000 clones, about 80% recorded once. This CDR3 comprises 14 residues. Germline V gene lookup returns CDR1 SGHTA and CDR2 FQGNSA. V lost 2 bases and J lost 11; bases outside the gene matches: 6. The sample was blood. The chain employs TRBV7-2 and TRBJ1-6, with TRBD1 matching over 7 bases. The clonotype originates from a young man in good health. The CDR3 region is CASSLSDRATPLHF. The CDR3 nucleotides are TGTGCCAGCAGCTTATCAGACAGGGCCACACCCCTCCACTTT.